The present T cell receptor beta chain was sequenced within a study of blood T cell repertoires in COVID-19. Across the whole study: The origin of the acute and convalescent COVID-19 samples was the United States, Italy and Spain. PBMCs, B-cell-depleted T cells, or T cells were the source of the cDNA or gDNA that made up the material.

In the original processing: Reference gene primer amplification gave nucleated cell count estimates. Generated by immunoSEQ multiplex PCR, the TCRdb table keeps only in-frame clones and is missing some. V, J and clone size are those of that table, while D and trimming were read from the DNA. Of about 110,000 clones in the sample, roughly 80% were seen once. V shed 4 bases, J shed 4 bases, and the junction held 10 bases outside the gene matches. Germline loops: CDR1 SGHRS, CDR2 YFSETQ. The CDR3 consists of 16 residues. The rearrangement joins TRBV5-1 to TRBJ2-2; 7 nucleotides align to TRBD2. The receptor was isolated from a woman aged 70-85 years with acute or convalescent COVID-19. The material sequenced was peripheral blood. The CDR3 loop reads CASSEDWGGSTGELFF. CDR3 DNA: TGCGCCAGCAGCGAGGACTGGGGGGGTTCCACCGGGGAGCTGTTTTTT.